The 13 T cell receptor beta chains below come from one sample, sequenced in a study (dated by TCRdb to the mid-2010s). Library generation was performed with RT-PCR. Sequencing was performed on an Illumina MiSeq. TCRdb reanalyzed the raw reads on its own, using fastp at Q25 for trimming and MiXCR for clone calling, and kept in-frame beta chains. Rows with a matching CDR3 protein are joined into one entry that keeps the most common DNA and genes. The sample has about 680,000 distinct CDR3 sequences on record, 13% to 15% of them singletons. The ten most abundant clones make up 3.6% of the sample. The material sequenced was memory CD4+ T cells from blood. These receptors came from a female donor in good health, serving as a healthy control.

This clonotype was seen only a few times. The CDR3 here is CASSPDQGFGGTDTQYF. The DNA of the CDR3 is TGTGCCAGCAGCCCTGACCAGGGGTTCGGGGGCACAGATACGCAGTATTTT. The chain employs TRBV5-5 and TRBJ2-3, with D possibly TRBD1 on 6 matching bases. V was clipped by 4 bases and J by 1 base, with 19 bases between them. The germline V gene has CDR1 SGHKS and CDR2 YYEKEE (reference sequence). The CDR3 spans 17 residues.

The chain employs TRBV10-3 and TRBJ2-3; the match to TRBD2 covers 7 bases. The CDR3 contains 17 residues. Germline CDR1 is ENHRY and CDR2 is SYGVKD. V gave up 11 bases and J gave up 4 bases; unmatched junction bases: 21. Here the CDR3 DNA reads TGTGCCGCCGCAAGTTCTGCGAGCGGGACCAACGCAGATACGCAGTATTTT. Protein product: CAAASSASGTNADTQYF.

This clonotype was recorded at least ten times. This chain uses TRBV20-1 with TRBJ1-1; possibly TRBD1 for D (5 bases). Looked up from germline, CDR1 is DFQATT and CDR2 is SNEGSKA (reference sequence). The CDR3 spans 14 residues. V was pared by 5 bases and J by 0 bases, with 13 bases between. In nucleotides, the CDR3 is TGCAGTGCTTATTCGACAGAAATGAACACTGAAGCTTTCTTT. This gives the protein CSAYSTEMNTEAFF.

This clonotype was counted once. Being one base from a much bigger clone, this may be a read error. The gene calls are TRBV10-3 and TRBJ2-2, with D perhaps matching TRBD1 or TRBD2 (5 bases each). The germline V gene has CDR1 ENHRY and CDR2 SYGVKD. V lost 4 bases and J lost 9, with 18 bases in between. The CDR3 is 15 amino acids. CDR3: CAISGIEGGTRELFF. The DNA of the CDR3 is TGTGCCATCAGTGGTATTGAAGGTGGGACCAGGGAGCTGTTTTTT.

J is TRBJ2-7 and V is TRBV11-2, with TRBD2 as a possible D gene (5 bases). Germline CDR1 reads SGHAT; CDR2 reads FQNNGV. CDR3 length equals 15 residues. V was trimmed by 1 base and J by 3 bases, leaving 13 bases between them. CDR3 sequence: CASSLVSGNLYEQYF. The CDR3 coding sequence is TGTGCCAGCAGCTTAGTGTCCGGGAATCTCTACGAGCAGTACTTC.

This clonotype was recorded at least ten times. The chain combines TRBV29-1 with TRBJ2-2; TRBD2 matches 9 bases. Per the germline V gene, CDR1 is SQVTM and CDR2 is ANQGSEA. V lost 4 bases to trimming and J lost 5 bases; unmatched junction nucleotides: 8. The CDR3 totals 15 residues. The CDR3 DNA reads as TGCAGCGTTGGTGGGATTAGCGGGAGTACCGGGGAGCTGTTTTTT. As protein: CSVGGISGSTGELFF.

The chain couples TRBV7-3 to TRBJ2-7; TRBD1 might be the D (6 bases). V was cut by 5 bases and J by 0 bases, with 17 bases left in between. The CDR3 totals 16 residues. Germline CDR1 is SGHTA and CDR2 is FQGTGA. The CDR3 bases are TGTGCCAGCAGCCCAAGCAGACAGGCCAGCTCCTACGAGCAGTACTTC. Its protein product is CASSPSRQASSYEQYF.

This clonotype was detected only a few times. The chain uses TRBV20-1 and TRBJ2-2, with D perhaps being TRBD1 or TRBD2 (6 bases each). Germline assignment: CDR1 DFQATT and CDR2 SNEGSKA (reference sequence). The CDR3 is 15 residues long. The ends were cut back, 6 bases at V and 5 bases at J, with 19 bases in the middle. The CDR3 bases are TGCAGTGCCCCAACTGGGGGGCAGGGGACCGGGGAGCTGTTTTTT. Its translation: CSAPTGGQGTGELFF.

The chain links TRBV12-3 or TRBV12-4 to TRBJ2-5; D gene ambiguous. V was trimmed by 6 bases and J by 2 bases, leaving 13 bases between them. The CDR3 is 14 amino acids. The CDR3, as DNA: TGTGCCAGCAGGACCCTCAGCGATCAAGAGACCCAGTACTTC. Its translation is CASRTLSDQETQYF.

This clonotype was detected ten times or more. The rearrangement links TRBV7-2 to TRBJ1-2; 8 bases match TRBD1. Germline loops: CDR1 SGHTA, CDR2 FQGNSA. CDR3 length: 12 residues. Trimming removed 5 bases from V and 7 bases from J; junction bases left unmatched: 3. The CDR3 reads CASSRQGSGYTF. The CDR3 region has the DNA TGTGCCAGCAGCAGACAGGGGAGTGGCTACACCTTC.

Notes on this clonotype: A much more abundant neighbour one base away suggests this may be a read error. The CDR3 loop reads CSARDSRVVSGEQYF. The CDR3 region has the DNA TGCAGTGCTAGAGATTCCAGGGTCGTATCGGGGGAGCAGTACTTC. The chain couples TRBV20-1 to TRBJ2-7; TRBD1 or TRBD2 may be the D gene (5 bases each). The ends were cut back, 0 bases at V and 7 bases at J, with 19 bases in the middle. CDR1 is DFQATT and CDR2 is SNEGSKA in the germline V gene (reference sequence). The CDR3 is 15 residues long.

This clonotype showed up many times. One end of the junction varies from germline; a read error may be responsible. V usage is TRBV20-1 and J usage is TRBJ1-2; 7 bases align to TRBD1. Germline-derived CDR1 and CDR2 are DFQATT and SNEGSKA (reference sequence). The CDR3 runs to 12 residues. CDR3 protein: CSARGSGTANYF. The CDR3 DNA follows: TGCAGTGCTAGAGGTTCCGGGACAGCCAACTACTTC.

The V gene is TRBV30, the J gene TRBJ1-1; 7 bases line up with TRBD1. The CDR3 has 13 amino acids. Losses at the gene ends were 2 bases for V and 1 base for J; bases not matched to a gene: 1. Germline-derived CDR1 and CDR2 are GTSNPN and SVGIG (reference sequence). The CDR3 loop is CAWSRTGNTEAFF. The CDR3 nucleotides read TGTGCCTGGAGTCGGACAGGGAACACTGAAGCTTTCTTT.